These 26 T cell receptor beta chains were sequenced from one sample in a study of regulatory T cells in long-lasting Graves disease listed by TCRdb under 2021. The protocol used for the library was multiplex PCR. Sequenced on an Illumina HiSeq 4000. iRepertoire HTBI primers and Arm-PCR amplification of CDR3 regions were used to construct TCR beta libraries. In TCRdb, the public reads were trimmed at Q25 with fastp and aligned with MiXCR, with productive beta chains retained. Identical CDR3 proteins give one entry, which carries the most common genes and DNA. A total of about 200,000 distinct CDR3 sequences appear in this sample, approximately 19% of them only once. The ten largest clones capture approximately 12% of the sample. The sample's time point, from its label and the paper: newly diagnosed GD, antithyroid drugs for less than 3 months. For both TCR sequencing and RNA sequencing, RNA was extracted from PBMCs in TRIzol.

A further study also used this sample, focusing on T cells in Graves' hyperthyroidism and ophthalmopathy.

Sequencing used peripheral blood mononuclear cells (PBMCs), obtained at new diagnosis, from a patient treated with antithyroid drugs. All receptors derive from a woman aged 25 to 45 with Graves disease. Donor details come from another sample of the same person, matched by shared clones.

CDR3 DNA: TGTGCCAGCAGCTTGTGGTTAGCCAAAAACATTCAGTACTTC. This gives the protein CASSLWLAKNIQYF. V usage is TRBV5-5 and J usage is TRBJ2-4; D ambiguous. Between the trimmed V and J ends, which lost 1 base and 0 bases, there was a span of 5 bases. Germline V CDR1 and CDR2: SGHKS, YYEKEE (reference sequence). CDR3 length equals 14 residues. Supplemented by reference TRBV5-5 and TRBJ2-4, the full variable domain reads DAGVTQSPTHLIKTRGQQVTLRCSPISGHKSVSWYQQVLGQGPQFIFQYYEKEERGRGNFPDRFSARQFPNYSSELNVNALLLGDSALYLCASSLWLAKNIQYFGAGTRLSVL.

Notes on this clonotype: A much larger clone differs from this one at a single base, so this may be a read error. V is TRBV11-2 and J is TRBJ2-1; D may correspond to TRBD1 or TRBD2 (5 bases each). The J call may be mistaken, given a closer DNA end match to TRBJ2-5. CDR3 length equals 14 residues. From germline, CDR1 is SGHAT and CDR2 FQNNGV. The CDR3: CASSLSGTMETQYF. The DNA for the CDR3 is TGTGCCAGCAGCTTATCAGGGACGATGGAGACCCAGTACTTC.

V is TRBV5-1 and J is TRBJ2-2, with 11 bases matching TRBD2. The CDR3 has 18 residues. Trimming at V came to 4 bases and at J to 2 bases, leaving 10 bases not matched to a gene. Germline CDR1 is SGHRS and CDR2 is YFSETQ. CDR3 coding DNA: TGCGCCAGCAGCCGAACTAGCGGGAGTCTCCTCAACACCGGGGAGCTGTTTTTT. Translated, it gives CASSRTSGSLLNTGELFF.

This clonotype came up many times. This CDR3 is CASSPTENTEAFF. CDR3 DNA sequence: TGTGCCAGCTCACCTACCGAGAACACTGAAGCTTTCTTT. The chain recombines TRBV18 with TRBJ1-1; D ambiguous. The CDR3 is made up of 13 amino acids. From germline, CDR1 is KGHSH and CDR2 LQKENI. V lost 3 bases and J 1 base, leaving 6 bases between the germline ends. Filled out from reference TRBV18 and TRBJ1-1, the complete variable domain reads NAGVMQNPRHLVRRRGQEARLRCSPMKGHSHVYWYRQLPEEGLKFMVYLQKENIIDESGMPKERFSAEFPKEGPSILRIQQVVRGDSAAYFCASSPTENTEAFFGQGTRLTVV.

The chain joins TRBV28 to TRBJ2-7; 10 nucleotides match TRBD2. V gave up 3 bases and J gave up 5 bases; unmatched junction bases: 7. The CDR3 is 15 amino acids. Germline V lookup: CDR1 MDHEN, CDR2 SYDVKM. CDR3 region: CASSFPLAGVNEQYF. CDR3 coding DNA: TGTGCCAGCAGTTTTCCCCTAGCGGGAGTAAACGAGCAGTACTTC.

The gene calls are TRBV6-1 and TRBJ1-3; D gene ambiguous. The germline gives CDR1 MNHNS, CDR2 SASEGT. The CDR3 is made up of 13 amino acids. V was shortened by 6 bases and J by 4 bases, with 10 bases between the two germline ends. This CDR3 reads CASRVLSGNTIYF. The CDR3 DNA is TGTGCCAGCAGAGTCCTATCCGGAAACACCATATATTTT.

This clonotype was picked up many times. V is TRBV6-5 and J is TRBJ2-1; no reliable D call. CDR1 MNHEY and CDR2 SVGAGI come from the germline V gene. There are 17 residues in the CDR3. Deletions cut 0 bases from V and 0 bases from J, with 12 bases between. CDR3 coding DNA: TGTGCCAGCAGTTACTCGACCTTTGCCAGCTCCTACAATGAGCAGTTCTTC. Its translation is CASSYSTFASSYNEQFF.

In this sample, this clonotype turned up many times. This sequence joins TRBV24-1 and TRBJ2-1; 14 nucleotides match TRBD2. CDR1 and CDR2 (germline): KGHDR, SFDVKD. The CDR3 is 16 residues long. V lost 6 bases, J lost 6 bases, and 6 bases stayed unmatched. CDR3 loop: CATSRTSGGIFNEQFF. CDR3 sequence (DNA): TGTGCCACCAGTCGGACTAGCGGGGGGATCTTCAATGAGCAGTTCTTC.

This clonotype was counted ten times or more. The CDR3, as DNA: TGTGCCAGCAGTTCGGGGACTAGCGGGAGATACGAGCAGTACTTC. Its protein product is CASSSGTSGRYEQYF. V is TRBV11-2 and J is TRBJ2-7; 14 bases agree with TRBD2. This CDR3 has 15 amino acids. Germline V gives CDR1 SGHAT, CDR2 FQNNGV. V lost 6 bases to trimming and J lost 4 bases; unmatched junction nucleotides: 5.

At least ten counts were recorded for this clonotype. V gene TRBV28 combines with J gene TRBJ1-6; no firm D call. The CDR3 sequence is 15 residues long. Germline CDR1 MDHEN, CDR2 SYDVKM. Trimming took off 2 bases at V and 0 bases at J, with 5 bases between the two ends. The CDR3 region is CASSLRNSYNSPLHF. CDR3 nucleotide sequence: TGTGCCAGCAGTTTAAGAAACTCCTATAATTCACCCCTCCACTTT.

This clonotype was seen repeatedly, ten times or more. The chain carries TRBV3-1 and TRBJ2-1; 8 nucleotides align to TRBD2. The V and J ends lost 4 bases and 7 bases, in that order; junction bases with no gene match: 12. Looked up from germline, CDR1 is LGHDT and CDR2 is YNNKEL (reference sequence). This CDR3 has 16 residues. CDR3 in DNA: TGTGCCAGCAGCCCCGTAGGCCGGGGGGGCCGTAATGAGCAGTTCTTC. Translation gives CASSPVGRGGRNEQFF.

This clonotype came up many times. V usage is TRBV28 and J usage is TRBJ1-1; D gene ambiguous. With 2 bases removed from V and 5 bases from J, the gap between germline ends came to 6 bases. The germline V gene encodes CDR1 MDHEN and CDR2 SYDVKM. The CDR3 loop spans 12 amino acids. The CDR3 protein is CASSLEVTEAFF. DNA for the CDR3: TGTGCCAGCAGTTTAGAAGTAACTGAAGCTTTCTTT.

This clonotype has ten or more counts. The chain uses TRBV24-1 and TRBJ2-1; 8 nucleotides align to TRBD2. The J segment lost 3 bases and the V segment lost 3 bases, leaving 6 bases of the junction unmatched. CDR3 length: 16 amino acids. Germline assignment: CDR1 KGHDR and CDR2 SFDVKD. The CDR3 nucleotides read TGTGCCACCAGTGATCCGGCGGGGGGTTACTACAATGAGCAGTTCTTC. Residues: CATSDPAGGYYNEQFF.

This clonotype has ten or more counts. The chain has TRBV3-1 and TRBJ2-7; a weak D match, TRBD1 (5 bases). Germline CDR1 is LGHDT and CDR2 is YNNKEL (reference sequence). CDR3 size: 14 residues. V lost 0 bases, J lost 1 base, and 7 bases lay in between. The CDR3: CASSQDPGSYEQYF. CDR3 in DNA: TGTGCCAGCAGCCAAGATCCAGGGTCCTACGAGCAGTACTTC.

This clonotype has at least ten counts. The chain carries TRBV7-3 and TRBJ2-1, with 8 bases matching TRBD2. Losses at the gene ends were 3 bases for V and 2 bases for J; bases not matched to a gene: 6. This CDR3 is built from 16 residues. From germline, CDR1 is SGHTA and CDR2 FQGTGA. The CDR3 DNA reads as TGTGCCAGCAGCTTGAGTAGCGGGACAACCTACAATGAGCAGTTCTTC. It encodes CASSLSSGTTYNEQFF.

The chain couples TRBV12-3 or TRBV12-4 to TRBJ2-2, with 9 bases that match TRBD1. The CDR3 has 16 amino acids. With 3 bases clipped from V and 4 bases from J, the junction kept 6 bases outside the gene matches. CDR3 nucleotide sequence: TGTGCCAGCAGTTTTACAGGGGGCGCGGTCACCGGGGAGCTGTTTTTT. Protein: CASSFTGGAVTGELFF.

This clonotype showed up many times. The V gene is TRBV28, the J gene TRBJ1-3; no clear D gene. Trimming took off 5 bases at V and 4 bases at J, with 15 bases between the two ends. This CDR3 region has 15 residues. Germline V lookup: CDR1 MDHEN, CDR2 SYDVKM. The CDR3 DNA reads TGTGCCAGCAGTCGAGCCTTAGGCCGGGGAAACACCATATATTTT. Translated, it gives CASSRALGRGNTIYF.

This clonotype was seen ten or more times. V and J are TRBV12-3 or TRBV12-4 and TRBJ1-2, with TRBD1 as a possible D gene (6 bases). V lost 5 bases and J lost 8, with 12 bases in between. The CDR3 extends over 12 amino acids. The CDR3 is CASSPSDRGYTF. The CDR3 coding sequence is TGTGCCAGCAGTCCTTCGGACAGAGGCTACACCTTC.

This clonotype occurred a few times. With a much larger clone just one base away, this may be a read error. V usage is TRBV6-2 or TRBV6-3 and J usage is TRBJ2-2, with D hard to call. The CDR3 runs to 14 residues. V was pared by 5 bases and J by 4 bases, with 11 bases between. Looked up from germline, CDR1 is MNHEY and CDR2 is SVGEGT. The DNA of the CDR3 is TGTGCCAGCAGTCACCGAGGTGGCACCGGGGAGCTGTTTTTT. The encoded protein is CASSHRGGTGELFF.

This clonotype was detected a few times. The chain has TRBV27 and TRBJ2-3; TRBD2 agrees at 14 bases. The CDR3 loop spans 18 amino acids. Unmatched junction bases numbered 13, after V lost 4 bases and J lost 7 bases. Per germline, CDR1 MNHEY and CDR2 SMNVEV (reference sequence). The CDR3 reads CASSSGLAGDFLDNTQYF. The CDR3 DNA reads as TGTGCCAGCAGTTCGGGACTAGCGGGAGATTTTTTGGACAATACGCAGTATTTT.

This clonotype was counted ten times or more. The V and J genes are TRBV27 and TRBJ2-5, with D maybe TRBD1 (6 bases). The germline V and J ends were trimmed by 6 bases and 2 bases, with 16 bases remaining between them. Germline V lookup: CDR1 MNHEY, CDR2 SMNVEV (reference sequence). The CDR3 has 15 amino acids. The CDR3: CASRGTGTAQETQYF. The CDR3 nucleotides read TGTGCCAGCAGGGGAACAGGGACCGCTCAAGAGACCCAGTACTTC.

This clonotype was detected only a few times. The conserved closing phenylalanine or tryptophan is absent in this CDR3, likely reflecting a read error. This sequence joins TRBV30 and TRBJ2-1, with D possibly being TRBD2 (6 bases). V shed 3 bases and J shed 3 bases, with 15 bases lying between them. The CDR3 runs 15 residues. Per the germline V gene, CDR1 is GTSNPN and CDR2 is SVGIG (reference sequence). Here the CDR3 DNA reads TGTGCCTGGAGGGCAGGACGGGAGAACTACAATGAGCAGTTCCTC. Encoded protein: CAWRAGRENYNEQFL.

V is TRBV2 and J is TRBJ2-1; the match to TRBD1 covers 9 bases. Per germline, CDR1 SNHLY and CDR2 FYNNEI. The CDR3 extends over 15 amino acids. The V and J ends lost 6 bases and 5 bases, in that order; junction bases with no gene match: 8. The CDR3 spells CASSYGQGFNNEQFF. CDR3 coding DNA: TGTGCCAGCAGCTATGGACAGGGGTTCAACAATGAGCAGTTCTTC.

In its sample, this clonotype was seen many times. V is TRBV3-1 and J is TRBJ2-2, with 7 bases lining up with TRBD1. V lost 4 bases, J lost 6 bases, and 5 bases stayed unmatched. In germline, CDR1 is LGHDT, CDR2 YNNKEL (reference sequence). The CDR3 is made up of 14 amino acids. CDR3 sequence: CASSRYRGSGELFF. Here the CDR3 DNA reads TGTGCCAGCAGCCGCTACAGGGGATCCGGGGAGCTGTTTTTT.

This clonotype has ten or more counts. The gene calls are TRBV18 and TRBJ2-1; the D gene is possibly TRBD2 (6 bases). Trimming removed 0 bases at V and 1 base at J, with 7 bases between. The germline gives CDR1 KGHSH, CDR2 LQKENI. This CDR3 comprises 15 residues. CDR3: CASSPPGLSYNEQFF. CDR3 nucleotide sequence: TGTGCCAGCTCACCACCGGGACTTTCCTACAATGAGCAGTTCTTC.

In its sample, this clonotype was seen many times. The V and J genes are TRBV7-2 and TRBJ2-3; D is perhaps TRBD2 (6 bases). The V end lost 4 bases, the J end lost 0 bases, and 17 bases lay between the germline ends. The CDR3 spans 17 residues. Germline CDR1 reads SGHTA; CDR2 reads FQGNSA. The CDR3 DNA is TGTGCCAGCAGCTGGGGGTGGCGGGACCCTAGCACAGATACGCAGTATTTT. Residues: CASSWGWRDPSTDTQYF.